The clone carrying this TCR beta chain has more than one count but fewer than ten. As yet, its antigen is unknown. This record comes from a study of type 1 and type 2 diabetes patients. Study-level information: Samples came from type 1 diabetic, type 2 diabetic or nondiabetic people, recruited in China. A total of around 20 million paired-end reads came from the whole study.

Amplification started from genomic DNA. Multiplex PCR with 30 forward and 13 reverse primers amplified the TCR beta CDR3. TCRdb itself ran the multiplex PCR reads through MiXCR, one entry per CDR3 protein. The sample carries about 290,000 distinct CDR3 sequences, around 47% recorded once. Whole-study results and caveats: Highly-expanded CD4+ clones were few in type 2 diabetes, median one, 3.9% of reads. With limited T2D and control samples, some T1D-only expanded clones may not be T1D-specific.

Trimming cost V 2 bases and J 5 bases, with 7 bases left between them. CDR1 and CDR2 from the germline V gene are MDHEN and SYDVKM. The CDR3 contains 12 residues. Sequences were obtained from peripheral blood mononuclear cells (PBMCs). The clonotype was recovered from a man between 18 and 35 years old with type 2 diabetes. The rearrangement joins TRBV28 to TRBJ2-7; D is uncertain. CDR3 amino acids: CASSLESHEQYF. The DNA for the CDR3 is TGTGCCAGCAGTTTAGAGTCCCACGAGCAGTACTTC. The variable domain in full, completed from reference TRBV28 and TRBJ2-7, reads DVKVTQSSRYLVKRTGEKVFLECVQDMDHENMFWYRQDPGLGLRLIYFSYDVKMKEKGDIPEGYSVSREKKERFSLILESASTNQTSMYLCASSLESHEQYFGPGTRLTVT.